This passage covers 3 T cell receptor beta chains from one sample sequenced in a study of molecular identifiers for immune sequencing clone quantification. TCRdb itself ran the PCR reads through MiXCR, one entry per CDR3 protein. The sample contains about 640,000 distinct CDR3 sequences, 15% to 20% of which appear only once. Sequencing input: naive CD8+ T cells from blood, with Jurkat cell RNA spiked in. Subset here: FACS-sorted CD8+CD4-CCR7+CD45RA+ naive T cells. The receptors were gathered from a human donor in good health. Some libraries in this study had Jurkat cell RNA spiked in.

This clonotype was observed a handful of times. V gene TRBV14 combines with J gene TRBJ2-7; D is perhaps TRBD1 (9 bases). Germline V lookup: CDR1 SGHDN, CDR2 FVKESK. Trimming took 6 bases from V and 3 from J, leaving 36 bases between them. CDR3 length: 21 residues. The CDR3 nucleotides are TGTGCCAGCAGTCGTCCCGGGACAGGGAAAGGAGGCGGGAGGTCCATCTACGAGCAGTACTTC. This translates into CASSRPGTGKGGGRSIYEQYF.

For this clonotype: This sequence may be a read error, since a much larger clone differs from it by one base. V gene TRBV4-3 combines with J gene TRBJ1-6; D call uncertain. The length of the CDR3 is 17 residues. Per germline, CDR1 LGHNA and CDR2 YSLEER. The CDR3: CASSQDDPRSYNSPFHF. Here the CDR3 DNA reads TGCGCCAGCAGCCAGGATGACCCTCGCTCCTATAATTCACCCTTCCACTTT.

This clonotype showed up many times. The chain joins TRBV9 to TRBJ2-7, with D tentatively TRBD1 or TRBD2 (6 bases each). The length of the CDR3 is 13 residues. V lost 3 bases to trimming and J lost 4 bases, with 11 bases between them. Germline CDR1 reads SGDLS; CDR2 reads YYNGEE. The CDR3 loop is CASSGGGQYEQYF. The CDR3 DNA reads TGTGCCAGCAGCGGAGGGGGGCAGTACGAGCAGTACTTC. Together with reference TRBV9 and TRBJ2-7, the CDR3 gives the full variable domain: DSGVTQTPKHLITATGQRVTLRCSPRSGDLSVYWYQQSLDQGLQFLIQYYNGEERAKGNILERFSAQQFPDLHSELNLSSLELGDSALYFCASSGGGQYEQYFGPGTRLTVT.